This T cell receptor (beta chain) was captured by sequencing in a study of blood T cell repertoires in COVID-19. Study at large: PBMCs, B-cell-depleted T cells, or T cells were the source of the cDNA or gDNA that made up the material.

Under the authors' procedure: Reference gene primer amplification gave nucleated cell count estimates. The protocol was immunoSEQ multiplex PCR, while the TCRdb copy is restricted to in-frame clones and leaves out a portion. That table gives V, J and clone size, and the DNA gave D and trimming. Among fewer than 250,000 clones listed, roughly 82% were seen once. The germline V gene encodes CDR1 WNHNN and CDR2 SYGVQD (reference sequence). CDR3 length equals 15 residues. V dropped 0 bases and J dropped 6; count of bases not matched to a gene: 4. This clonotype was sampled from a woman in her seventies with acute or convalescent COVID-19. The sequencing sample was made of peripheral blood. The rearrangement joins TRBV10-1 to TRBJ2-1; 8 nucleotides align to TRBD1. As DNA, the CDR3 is TGCGCCAGCAGTGAGTCCAGGGGGCAAAGCAATGAGCAGTTCTTC. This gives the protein CASSESRGQSNEQFF.